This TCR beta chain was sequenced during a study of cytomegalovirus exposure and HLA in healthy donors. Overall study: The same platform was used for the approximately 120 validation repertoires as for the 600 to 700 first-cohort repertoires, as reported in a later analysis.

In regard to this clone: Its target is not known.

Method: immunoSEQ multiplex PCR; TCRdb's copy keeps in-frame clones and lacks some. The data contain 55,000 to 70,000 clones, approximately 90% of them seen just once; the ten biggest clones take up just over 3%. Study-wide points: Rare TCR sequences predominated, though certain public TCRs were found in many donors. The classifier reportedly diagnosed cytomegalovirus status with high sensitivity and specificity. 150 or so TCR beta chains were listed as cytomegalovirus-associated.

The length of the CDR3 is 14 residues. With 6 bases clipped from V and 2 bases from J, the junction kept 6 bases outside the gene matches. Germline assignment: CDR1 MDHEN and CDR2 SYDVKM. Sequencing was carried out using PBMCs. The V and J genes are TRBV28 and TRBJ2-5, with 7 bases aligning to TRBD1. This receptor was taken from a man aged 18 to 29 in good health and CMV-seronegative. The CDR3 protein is CASSLRDSQETQYF. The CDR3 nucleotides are TGTGCCAGCAGCCTCCGGGACAGTCAAGAGACCCAGTACTTC.